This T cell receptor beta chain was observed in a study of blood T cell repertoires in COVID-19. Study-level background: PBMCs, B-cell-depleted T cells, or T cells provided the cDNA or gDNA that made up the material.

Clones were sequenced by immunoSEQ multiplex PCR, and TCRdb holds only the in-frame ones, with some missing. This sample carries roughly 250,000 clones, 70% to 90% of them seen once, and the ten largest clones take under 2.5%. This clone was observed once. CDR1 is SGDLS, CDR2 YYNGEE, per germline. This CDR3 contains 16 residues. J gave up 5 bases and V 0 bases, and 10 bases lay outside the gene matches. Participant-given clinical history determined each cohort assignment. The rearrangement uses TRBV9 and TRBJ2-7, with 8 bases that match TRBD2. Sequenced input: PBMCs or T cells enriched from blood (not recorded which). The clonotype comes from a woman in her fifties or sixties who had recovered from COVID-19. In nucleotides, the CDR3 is TGTGCCAGCAGCGTAGGGGAGGGACTAGAATTAGACGAGCAGTACTTC. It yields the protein CASSVGEGLELDEQYF.